The 12 T cell receptor beta chains presented below share a single source sample, sequenced in a study of blood T cell repertoires in COVID-19. The table came from immunoSEQ multiplex PCR; TCRdb's copy has only in-frame clones and leaves some out. The sample contains 89,000 or so clones, around 82% of which appear only once. The source material was peripheral blood. These receptor sequences come from a human donor in a cohort sampled during active COVID-19.

Notes on this clone: One end of the junction fails to match germline, which may point to a read error. The chain combines TRBV28 with TRBJ1-5; D not resolved. The germline CDR1 and CDR2 sequences are MDHEN and SYDVKM. The CDR3 contains 14 residues. CDR3 coding DNA: TGTGCCAGCAGCTACCCGCGGCTTAATCAGCTCCAGCATTTT. Amino acids: CASSYPRLNQLQHF. The full variable domain, rest sourced from reference TRBV28 and TRBJ1-5, is DVKVTQSSRYLVKRTGEKVFLECVQDMDHENMFWYRQDPGLGLRLIYFSYDVKMKEKGDIPEGYSVSREKKERFSLILESASTNQTSMYLCASSYPRLNQLQHFGDGTRLSIL.

This rearrangement joins TRBV4-2 to TRBJ2-7, with D tentatively TRBD2 (6 bases). This CDR3 has 13 residues. The germline V gene encodes CDR1 LGHNA and CDR2 YNFKEQ. Trimming took off 2 bases at V and 4 bases at J, with 9 bases between the two ends. This CDR3 is CASSQPGRYEQYF. In nucleotides, the CDR3 is TGTGCCAGCAGCCAACCGGGGAGGTACGAGCAGTACTTC.

This clone appeared a few times. The chain couples TRBV7-9 to TRBJ2-2; no clear D. From germline, CDR1 is SEHNR and CDR2 FQNEAQ (reference sequence). This CDR3 contains 13 residues. Trimming shortened V by 2 bases and J by 4 bases, and 5 bases separated the two germline ends. CDR3 bases: TGTGCCAGCAGCTTAACAGCCACCGGGGAGCTGTTTTTT. The encoded protein is CASSLTATGELFF.

J is TRBJ1-4 and V is TRBV28; 11 bases fit TRBD1. CDR1 MDHEN and CDR2 SYDVKM come from the germline V gene. This CDR3 is built from 15 residues. After removal of 5 bases from V and 7 bases from J, the junction contained 6 bases not matched to a gene. The CDR3 sequence is CASSLTGTGGEKLFF. The CDR3 DNA reads as TGTGCCAGCAGTCTAACCGGGACAGGGGGTGAAAAACTGTTTTTT.

This clone was observed a handful of times. The V and J genes are TRBV7-3 and TRBJ2-1; tentatively, D is TRBD1 (6 bases). Between the trimmed V and J ends, which lost 5 bases and 5 bases, there was a span of 16 bases. CDR1 is SGHTA, CDR2 FQGTGA, per germline. This CDR3 has 15 residues. The CDR3 DNA is TGTGCCAGCAGCCGCGGACAGTCAGCCGACAATGAGCAGTTCTTC. This translates into CASSRGQSADNEQFF.

V and J are TRBV6-2 or TRBV6-3 and TRBJ1-5; D is perhaps TRBD1 (6 bases). V was pared by 5 bases and J by 7 bases, with 15 bases between. This CDR3 has 14 amino acids. In germline, CDR1 is MNHEY, CDR2 SVGEGT. For the CDR3, the DNA is TGTGCCAGCAGTAGGGGGGGGGTAGGCCAGCCCCAGCATTTT. Protein sequence: CASSRGGVGQPQHF.

This clone appeared once. This rearrangement joins TRBV11-1 to TRBJ2-7; 9 nucleotides line up with TRBD1. The CDR3 spans 15 residues. V shed 2 bases and J 4 bases; nucleotides not matched to a gene: 6. The V gene's germline CDR1 is SGHAT and CDR2 FQDESV (reference sequence). CDR3 amino acids: CASSLPGTGWYEQYF. DNA for the CDR3: TGTGCCAGCAGCTTACCCGGGACAGGGTGGTACGAGCAGTACTTC.

V and J are TRBV6-5 and TRBJ2-5; D is ambiguous. This CDR3 spans 15 amino acids. Trimming pared 2 bases from V and 2 bases from J, leaving 12 bases between. Germline V lookup: CDR1 MNHEY, CDR2 SVGAGI. The CDR3 spells CASSYVTTGQETQYF. The CDR3 nucleotides read TGTGCCAGCAGTTACGTAACTACCGGACAAGAGACCCAGTACTTC.

The J gene is TRBJ1-1, the V gene TRBV7-3, with a weak D call TRBD1 (6 bases). From germline, CDR1 is SGHTA and CDR2 FQGTGA. The CDR3 extends over 13 amino acids. Trimming left V 6 bases short and J 5 bases short, with 13 bases between. CDR3 nucleotides: TGTGCCAGCAGTAGGGGGACGGAAACTGAAGCTTTCTTT. Protein: CASSRGTETEAFF.

The CDR3 nucleotides read TGTGCCAGTAGTATGGATTGGGGACTTCGGGACCAGTACTTC. Protein sequence: CASSMDWGLRDQYF. The V call is TRBV19, the J call TRBJ2-5, with D perhaps matching TRBD2 (6 bases). This CDR3 region has 14 residues. The V end was cut by 3 bases, the J end by 10 bases, with 18 bases between. Germline CDR1 is LNHDA and CDR2 is SQIVND (reference sequence).

This chain connects TRBV18 to TRBJ2-7; D might be TRBD2 (5 bases). Trimming stripped 2 bases from V and 2 bases from J, with 7 bases between. Germline lookup yields CDR1 KGHSH and CDR2 LQKENI. This CDR3 is 13 amino acids long. CDR3 sequence reads: CASSPSGTYEQYF. The CDR3, as DNA: TGTGCCAGCTCACCAAGCGGCACCTACGAGCAGTACTTC.

The gene calls are TRBV7-2 and TRBJ1-1, with D uncertain. Trimming took off 1 base at V and 0 bases at J, with 12 bases between the two ends. Germline V lookup: CDR1 SGHTA, CDR2 FQGNSA. This CDR3 has 16 amino acids. The CDR3 nucleotides are TGTGCCAGCAGCTTAGGGGCCCGGGGTTTGAACACTGAAGCTTTCTTT. Its protein is CASSLGARGLNTEAFF.